These 30 T cell receptor beta chains share one sample of origin, sequenced in a study of T cell repertoires in cytomegalovirus infection. Antigens of these TCRs are unknown. Using its own MiXCR run on the reads, TCRdb lists one record per CDR3 protein. The top ten clones hold approximately 15% of a sample with some 350,000 distinct CDR3 sequences, roughly a third of them seen once. The source was cultured PBMCs, collected from culture after CMV antigen stimulation. These receptor sequences come from a human donor in good health (CMV status not recorded). Some clones in this sample may be carry-over from other donors' samples.

CDR3: CASSLDLRVSNEQYF. Here the CDR3 DNA reads TGTGCCAGCAGCTTAGATCTGAGGGTGTCAAACGAGCAGTACTTC. The V and J genes are TRBV7-9 and TRBJ2-7, with D maybe TRBD2 (5 bases). Germline V gene data show CDR1 as SEHNR and CDR2 as FQNEAQ (reference sequence). This CDR3 comprises 15 residues. Trimming stripped 1 base from V and 5 bases from J, with 15 bases between. The whole variable domain, remainder taken from reference TRBV7-9 and TRBJ2-7, is DTGVSQNPRHKITKRGQNVTFRCDPISEHNRLYWYRQTLGQGPEFLTYFQNEAQLEKSRLLSDRFSAERPKGSFSTLEIQRTEQGDSAMYLCASSLDLRVSNEQYFGPGTRLTVT.

The CDR3 loop reads CASSLGRTRTGELFF. The CDR3 DNA reads TGTGCCAGCAGCTTGGGAAGGACCCGCACCGGGGAGCTGTTTTTT. The gene calls are TRBV11-2 and TRBJ2-2; D ambiguous. The CDR3 totals 15 residues. Trimming cost V 3 bases and J 4 bases, with 12 bases left between them. CDR1 is SGHAT and CDR2 is FQNNGV in the germline V gene.

The chain has TRBV28 and TRBJ2-2; TRBD2 matches 9 bases. The CDR3 is 15 residues long. Germline V gene lookup returns CDR1 MDHEN and CDR2 SYDVKM. V lost 4 bases and J lost 6; bases outside the gene matches: 6. CDR3 in amino acids: CASSYSGSLAGELFF. Written as DNA, the CDR3 is TGTGCCAGCAGTTATAGCGGGAGCTTGGCCGGGGAGCTGTTTTTT.

This clonotype was counted only a few times. J is TRBJ2-1 and V is TRBV5-1, with TRBD2 matching 11 bases. The CDR3 has 16 amino acids. J was trimmed by 5 bases and V by 3 bases; bases with no gene match: 7. From germline, CDR1 is SGHRS and CDR2 YFSETQ. CDR3 DNA: TGCGCCAGCAGCTCCAGACTAGCGGGAATGAACAATGAGCAGTTCTTC. Amino acids: CASSSRLAGMNNEQFF.

This clonotype has more than one count but fewer than ten. This sequence joins TRBV23-1 and TRBJ1-5; D not resolved. TRBV23-1 is classed as an ORF, of uncertain function. V lost 8 bases and J 7 bases, leaving 9 bases between the germline ends. CDR3 length equals 11 residues. CDR3 bases: TGCGCCAGCCGGCAGGACCAGCCCCAGCATTTT. The encoded protein is CASRQDQPQHF.

The gene calls are TRBV12-3 or TRBV12-4 and TRBJ2-2, with TRBD1 identical over 7 bases. The V segment lost 7 bases and the J segment 5 bases; nucleotides outside the gene matches: 10. The length of the CDR3 is 15 residues. The CDR3 DNA reads TGTGCCAGCACCCCCCGTGGGGACAGTACCGGGGAGCTGTTTTTT. Protein: CASTPRGDSTGELFF.

This clonotype was seen a handful of times. The chain has TRBV29-1 and TRBJ2-3; 9 nucleotides agree with TRBD2. This CDR3 has 15 residues. Germline assignment: CDR1 SQVTM and CDR2 ANQGSEA. V shed 5 bases and J 3 bases; nucleotides not matched to a gene: 9. The CDR3 sequence: CSVSLAGIETDTQYF. The CDR3 DNA follows: TGCAGCGTTTCGCTAGCGGGAATTGAGACAGATACGCAGTATTTT.

The chain is built from TRBV7-2 and TRBJ1-5; TRBD1 agrees at 8 bases. The trim removed 4 bases at V and 2 bases at J, leaving 10 bases unmatched. Germline CDR1 and CDR2: SGHTA and FQGNSA. The CDR3 has 17 amino acids. The CDR3 spells CASSSPGIQGGNQPQHF. The CDR3 DNA is TGTGCCAGCAGCTCCCCGGGCATACAGGGGGGCAATCAGCCCCAGCATTTT.

This clonotype was seen once. The chain combines TRBV3-1 with TRBJ2-1; D is unresolved. Germline V gives CDR1 LGHDT, CDR2 YNNKEL (reference sequence). The ends were cut back, 0 bases at V and 4 bases at J, with 7 bases in the middle. The CDR3 extends over 14 amino acids. For the CDR3, the DNA is TGTGCCAGCAGCCAAGATAGTTCTTACAATGAGCAGTTCTTC. The encoded protein is CASSQDSSYNEQFF.

The gene calls are TRBV7-9 and TRBJ2-7; D not resolved. Germline CDR1 reads SEHNR; CDR2 reads FQNEAQ (reference sequence). The V and J ends lost 4 bases and 2 bases respectively, with 15 bases between them. The CDR3 covers 15 residues. In nucleotides, the CDR3 is TGTGCCAGCAGCTCCTCAGACTTAGCCCCCTACGAGCAGTACGTC. It is translated as CASSSSDLAPYEQYV.

The V gene is TRBV12-5, the J gene TRBJ2-7, with 7 bases that match TRBD1. Germline CDR1 and CDR2: LGHNT and FRNRAP. The CDR3 is 15 residues long. V dropped 6 bases and J dropped 4; count of bases not matched to a gene: 12. CDR3 DNA: TGTGCTAGTGGCGCCGCCGGGGACAGAACTTACGAGCAGTACGTC. Translated, it gives CASGAAGDRTYEQYV.

This clonotype turned up a few times. The chain is built from TRBV7-8 and TRBJ2-1; tentative D call: TRBD2 (5 bases). CDR1 SGHVS and CDR2 FQNEAQ come from the germline V gene. This CDR3 is built from 18 residues. V was pared by 1 base and J by 5 bases, with 21 bases between. The CDR3 reads CASSLGPAGLRHHNEQFF. CDR3 nucleotides: TGTGCCAGCAGCTTAGGTCCGGCGGGCCTCCGCCATCACAATGAGCAGTTCTTC.

The table lists this clonotype with a few counts. This chain joins TRBV28 and TRBJ2-5; possible D gene TRBD1, 7 bases. Trimming took off 6 bases at V and 5 bases at J, with 19 bases between the two ends. The CDR3 contains 15 residues. Per germline, CDR1 MDHEN and CDR2 SYDVKM. The CDR3 DNA reads TGTGCCAGCAGCGGAGGGGGCGCACGTTTTGAGACCCAGTACTTC. Translated, it gives CASSGGGARFETQYF. Full variable domain (missing parts from reference TRBV28 and TRBJ2-5): DVKVTQSSRYLVKRTGEKVFLECVQDMDHENMFWYRQDPGLGLRLIYFSYDVKMKEKGDIPEGYSVSREKKERFSLILESASTNQTSMYLCASSGGGARFETQYFGPGTRLLVL.

This clonotype came up many times. The rearrangement uses TRBV28 and TRBJ1-1; no clear D. Germline lookup yields CDR1 MDHEN and CDR2 SYDVKM. Trimming shortened V by 6 bases and J by 0 bases, and 8 bases separated the two germline ends. CDR3 length equals 13 residues. The CDR3 protein is CASSPSMNTEAFF. The CDR3 region has the DNA TGTGCCAGCAGCCCCTCAATGAACACTGAAGCTTTCTTT.

Notes on this clonotype: The junction departs from germline at one end; a sequencing error may be responsible. V is TRBV7-6 and J is TRBJ1-2; D unclear. CDR1 and CDR2 from the germline V gene are SGHVS and FNYEAQ. The length of the CDR3 is 12 residues. In nucleotides, the CDR3 is TGTGCCAGCAGCTTAGCGGTGCAGCCAGTCCTCTTC. Its protein is CASSLAVQPVLF.

The genes are TRBV24-1 and TRBJ2-1; 8 bases agree with TRBD1. Germline CDR1 KGHDR, CDR2 SFDVKD. Germline trimming cut 7 bases from V and 1 base from J; bases unmatched to any gene: 5. The CDR3 has 15 amino acids. The CDR3 nucleotides are TGTGCCACCAGCCAAGGACAGGGATCCTACAATGAGCAGTTCTTC. Translation: CATSQGQGSYNEQFF.

With regard to this clonotype: At one boundary the junction diverges from the germline segment, which might be a read error. The V call is TRBV4-3, the J call TRBJ1-2, with 8 nucleotides matching TRBD1. Germline V gene lookup returns CDR1 LGHNA and CDR2 YSLEER. The CDR3 loop spans 18 amino acids. This chain's CDR3 is CACSQEGDYRGNNYGYTF. CDR3 DNA sequence: TGCGCCTGCAGCCAAGAAGGGGATTACAGGGGGAACAACTATGGCTACACCTTC.

This clonotype was seen many times. The rearrangement links TRBV28 to TRBJ1-2, with 7 bases matching TRBD1. The J segment lost 8 bases and the V segment lost 6 bases, leaving 12 bases of the junction unmatched. Germline CDR1 is MDHEN and CDR2 is SYDVKM. The CDR3 totals 14 residues. The CDR3 region is CASRSPRTGRGYTF. DNA for the CDR3: TGTGCCAGCAGATCTCCTAGGACAGGAAGAGGCTACACCTTC.

This clonotype has a count of ten or more. The rearrangement uses TRBV20-1 and TRBJ1-1; D might be TRBD1 (6 bases). There are 14 residues in the CDR3. The germline gives CDR1 DFQATT, CDR2 SNEGSKA (reference sequence). V lost 0 bases to trimming and J lost 0 bases, with 8 bases between them. CDR3 bases: TGCAGTGCTAGAGAGGACAGCTTGAACACTGAAGCTTTCTTT. The encoded protein is CSAREDSLNTEAFF.

This clonotype was observed a few times. The chain has TRBV7-6 and TRBJ1-4; no firm D call. There are 15 residues in the CDR3. V lost 5 bases and J lost 0, with 10 bases in between. CDR1 and CDR2 (germline): SGHVS, FNYEAQ. The CDR3 DNA is TGTGCCAGCAGCCAGACTGACGCAACTAATGAAAAACTGTTTTTT. As protein: CASSQTDATNEKLFF.

Here the CDR3 DNA reads TGTGCCACCCGGGACAGGGAGAGTTCACCCCTCCACTTT. Amino acid sequence: CATRDRESSPLHF. The chain joins TRBV19 to TRBJ1-6, with TRBD1 identical over 9 bases. J was trimmed by 9 bases and V by 10 bases; bases with no gene match: 7. The CDR3 loop spans 13 amino acids. In germline, CDR1 is LNHDA, CDR2 SQIVND (reference sequence).

This chain connects TRBV2 to TRBJ2-3, with 8 bases aligning to TRBD2. This CDR3 region has 19 residues. The germline V gene has CDR1 SNHLY and CDR2 FYNNEI. The junction had 15 bases not matched to a gene; V was cut back by 4 bases and J by 0 bases. CDR3 amino acids: CASSVSGTRRLTSTDTQYF. The DNA of the CDR3 is TGTGCCAGCAGTGTTTCCGGGACTAGAAGGCTTACTAGCACAGATACGCAGTATTTT.

This clonotype was seen a few times. V gene TRBV5-4 combines with J gene TRBJ2-5; TRBD2 might be the D (6 bases). The V end was cut by 4 bases, the J end by 7 bases, with 20 bases between. The germline gives CDR1 SGHNT, CDR2 YYREEE (reference sequence). The CDR3 covers 15 residues. CDR3 protein: CASSPGQGGWGTQYF. Written as DNA, the CDR3 is TGTGCCAGCAGCCCCGGCCAGGGAGGATGGGGGACCCAGTACTTC.

V gene TRBV20-1 combines with J gene TRBJ2-1; D unclear. CDR1 is DFQATT and CDR2 is SNEGSKA in the germline V gene (reference sequence). There are 12 residues in the CDR3. Deletions cut 3 bases from V and 13 bases from J, with 16 bases between. The CDR3 DNA is TGCAGTGCTAGGGCGCCCCCGGAGAAACAGTTCTTC. The encoded protein is CSARAPPEKQFF.

V gene TRBV24-1 combines with J gene TRBJ2-1, with 9 bases that match TRBD2. There are 14 residues in the CDR3. Trimming removed 8 bases from V and 0 bases from J; junction bases left unmatched: 1. CDR1 is KGHDR, CDR2 SFDVKD, per germline. The CDR3, as DNA: TGTGCCACCAATAGCGGGAGCTCCTACAATGAGCAGTTCTTC. Translation: CATNSGSSYNEQFF.

This sequence joins TRBV12-3 or TRBV12-4 and TRBJ2-7; D is unclear. V was cut by 6 bases and J by 3 bases, with 12 bases left in between. This CDR3 region has 13 residues. As DNA, the CDR3 is TGTGCCAGCAGCCCCCGGCAGGACTACGAGCAGTACTTC. It translates to CASSPRQDYEQYF.

V and J are TRBV19 and TRBJ2-1; TRBD2 matches 8 bases. There are 16 residues in the CDR3. Germline assignment: CDR1 LNHDA and CDR2 SQIVND (reference sequence). Trimming cost V 7 bases and J 3 bases; bases outside gene matches: 11. The CDR3 nucleotides read TGTGCCAGTACCACATCAGCGGGAGTCAGCTACAATGAGCAGTTCTTC. Translation: CASTTSAGVSYNEQFF.

This clonotype was counted only a few times. V and J are TRBV19 and TRBJ1-1; D not certain. V was pared by 1 base and J by 6 bases, with 9 bases between. Germline values: CDR1 LNHDA, CDR2 SQIVND (reference sequence). The CDR3 covers 13 residues. This chain's CDR3 is CASSIVPGPEAFF. The CDR3 DNA reads TGTGCCAGTAGTATAGTCCCGGGTCCTGAAGCTTTCTTT.

This clonotype was seen at least ten times. This chain links TRBV7-8 with TRBJ2-2, with 7 bases matching TRBD2. The germline V gene encodes CDR1 SGHVS and CDR2 FQNEAQ. V trimming: 0 bases; J trimming: 4 bases; junction bases outside the gene matches: 5. The CDR3 is made up of 16 amino acids. This CDR3 is CASSLASRELTGELFF. The CDR3 bases are TGTGCCAGCAGCTTAGCATCGCGGGAGCTCACCGGGGAGCTGTTTTTT.

The chain joins TRBV7-2 to TRBJ2-2; D perhaps matches TRBD2 (5 bases). This CDR3 is built from 17 residues. V was pared by 1 base and J by 7 bases, with 19 bases between. Germline CDR1 and CDR2: SGHTA and FQGNSA. The CDR3 reads CASSLGRGNRRLGELFF. CDR3 nucleotides: TGTGCCAGCAGCTTAGGACGGGGAAACCGGCGCCTCGGGGAGCTGTTTTTT.